This TCR beta chain was documented in a study of cytomegalovirus exposure and HLA in healthy donors. General study results and limits: Later analysis showed most CMV-associated TCR beta chains appearing HLA-restricted. A few of the chains that were CMV-associated were confirmed in vitro to be specific for CMV antigens. Across all donors, roughly uniform sequencing depth was an assumption of the presence/absence analyses.

The V end lost 0 bases, the J end lost 12 bases, and 19 bases lay between the germline ends. The CDR3 sequence is 15 residues long. Germline V lookup: CDR1 SGHRS, CDR2 YFSETQ. This clone was detected only a few times. Antigen: not known. In the PCR, 60 Vbeta and 13 Jbeta primers were used. The protocol was immunoSEQ multiplex PCR, while the TCRdb copy is restricted to in-frame clones and leaves out a portion. The data hold 100,000 to 120,000 clones, with roughly 13% observed a single time. Material: PBMCs. The V call is TRBV5-1, the J call TRBJ2-1, with a possible D match to TRBD2 (5 bases). This TCR came from a man in his forties in good health and CMV-seropositive. The CDR3 nucleotides read TGCGCCAGCAGCTTGGAAGGTCGGACTCTTGATGGGCAGTTCTTC. It encodes CASSLEGRTLDGQFF. Combining the CDR3 with reference TRBV5-1 and TRBJ2-1 gives the whole variable domain KAGVTQTPRYLIKTRGQQVTLSCSPISGHRSVSWYQQTPGQGLQFLFEYFSETQRNKGNFPGRFSGRQFSNSRSEMNVSTLELGDSALYLCASSLEGRTLDGQFFGPGTRLTVL.